This TCR beta chain was retrieved from a study of OX40 agonist ivuxolimab in advanced cancers. Data came from immunoSEQ multiplex PCR; TCRdb stores just in-frame clones and leaves some out. The table records 70,000 to 100,000 clones, 70% to 90% of them present only once. The CDR3 totals 14 residues. Germline CDR1 is SGHRS and CDR2 is YFSETQ. V was clipped by 5 bases and J by 4 bases, with 14 bases between them. The clonotype comes from an adult with an advanced solid tumor such as melanoma, head and neck, liver or kidney cancer. Sample: CD4+ or CD8+ T cells sorted from blood, taken in a trial of the OX40 agonist ivuxolimab. The V gene is TRBV5-1, the J gene TRBJ2-3, with no clear D. The CDR3 DNA reads TGCGCCAGCAGGGGAATGTCAGGTTCAGATACGCAGTATTTT. The encoded protein is CASRGMSGSDTQYF. Full variable domain (rest looked up from reference TRBV5-1 and TRBJ2-3): KAGVTQTPRYLIKTRGQQVTLSCSPISGHRSVSWYQQTPGQGLQFLFEYFSETQRNKGNFPGRFSGRQFSNSRSEMNVSTLELGDSALYLCASRGMSGSDTQYFGPGTRLTVL.